Listed here are 10 T cell receptor beta chains from one sample, sequenced in a study of blood T cell repertoires in COVID-19. The data were produced by immunoSEQ multiplex PCR, yet TCRdb's version contains in-frame clones alone and is incomplete. The table records fewer than 75,000 clones, over 75% of them present only once. Source material: peripheral blood. All receptors derive from a man aged 70 or older with acute or convalescent COVID-19.

V gene TRBV28 combines with J gene TRBJ2-3; TRBD1 matches at 9 bases. The germline CDR1 and CDR2 sequences are MDHEN and SYDVKM. With 8 bases clipped from V and 2 bases from J, the junction kept 11 bases outside the gene matches. This CDR3 is built from 16 residues. The CDR3, as DNA: TGTGCCAGCGGGGGGACAGGGACAGTACCCACAGATACGCAGTATTTT. Residues: CASGGTGTVPTDTQYF.

The V gene is TRBV18, the J gene TRBJ2-3; D gene uncertain. The germline CDR1 and CDR2 sequences are KGHSH and LQKENI. Deletions cut 3 bases from V and 2 bases from J, with 15 bases between. The length of the CDR3 is 16 residues. The CDR3 coding sequence is TGTGCCAGCTCACCCCGAGAAAGGAGCGACACAGATACGCAGTATTTT. This encodes CASSPRERSDTDTQYF.

The V gene is TRBV29-1, the J gene TRBJ2-7; D is possibly TRBD1 (6 bases). Germline CDR1 SQVTM, CDR2 ANQGSEA. This CDR3 has 14 amino acids. The V end lost 7 bases, the J end lost 4 bases, and 20 bases lay between the germline ends. In DNA, the CDR3 is TGCAGCGCTACTGGCCGGGACACACCTTACGAGCAGTACTTC. It yields the protein CSATGRDTPYEQYF.

V is TRBV5-1 and J is TRBJ2-3; D not resolved. The CDR3 has 14 residues. The germline V gene encodes CDR1 SGHRS and CDR2 YFSETQ. V gave up 4 bases and J gave up 0 bases, with 9 bases separating them. The CDR3 coding sequence is TGCGCCAGCAGCGTGGATTCTAGCACAGATACGCAGTATTTT. This gives the protein CASSVDSSTDTQYF.

The chain couples TRBV11-2 to TRBJ1-5; D might be TRBD1 (6 bases). CDR3 length: 15 amino acids. Trimming cost V 5 bases and J 5 bases, with 16 bases left between them. Per germline, CDR1 SGHAT and CDR2 FQNNGV. The CDR3: CASSLQGRVHQPQHF. The CDR3 nucleotides read TGTGCCAGCAGCCTCCAGGGGAGGGTCCATCAGCCCCAGCATTTT.

V gene TRBV29-1 combines with J gene TRBJ1-1; D perhaps matches TRBD1 (5 bases). Germline CDR1 and CDR2: SQVTM and ANQGSEA. V was shortened by 7 bases and J by 2 bases, with 20 bases between the two germline ends. CDR3 length: 15 amino acids. In DNA, the CDR3 is TGCAGCGGTGTGGTCGGGGGTGGGGCAAACACTGAAGCTTTCTTT. Translation gives CSGVVGGGANTEAFF.

This rearrangement joins TRBV28 to TRBJ2-3, with 8 bases lining up with TRBD1. The length of the CDR3 is 16 residues. Germline CDR1 and CDR2: MDHEN and SYDVKM. Trimming removed 6 bases from V and 4 bases from J; junction bases left unmatched: 12. CDR3: CASSSSDRARSDTQYF. The CDR3 DNA follows: TGTGCCAGCAGCTCTTCGGACAGGGCAAGATCAGATACGCAGTATTTT.

The chain links TRBV4-3 to TRBJ2-2; maybe TRBD2 (5 bases). V shed 3 bases and J shed 3 bases, with 11 bases lying between them. The V gene's germline CDR1 is LGHNA and CDR2 YSLEER. This CDR3 is built from 15 residues. DNA for the CDR3: TGCGCCAGCAGCCAGTCGGGAAGCTACACCGGGGAGCTGTTTTTT. Protein: CASSQSGSYTGELFF.

This chain links TRBV18 with TRBJ1-5, with D tentatively TRBD1 (5 bases). The CDR3 spans 15 residues. Between the trimmed V and J ends, which lost 5 bases and 7 bases, there was a span of 18 bases. CDR1 is KGHSH and CDR2 is LQKENI in the germline V gene. The CDR3 sequence is CASSKTRAGLQPQHF. CDR3 DNA: TGTGCCAGCTCAAAGACTCGGGCAGGGTTGCAGCCCCAGCATTTT. Combining the CDR3 with reference TRBV18 and TRBJ1-5 gives the whole variable domain NAGVMQNPRHLVRRRGQEARLRCSPMKGHSHVYWYRQLPEEGLKFMVYLQKENIIDESGMPKERFSAEFPKEGPSILRIQQVVRGDSAAYFCASSKTRAGLQPQHFGDGTRLSIL.

The V gene is TRBV3-1 (or the pseudogene TRBV3-2), the J gene TRBJ2-5, with TRBD2 matching over 11 bases. CDR3 size: 17 residues. Germline CDR1 reads LGHDT; CDR2 reads YNNKEL (reference sequence). V lost 0 bases, J lost 2 bases, and 5 bases stayed unmatched. The CDR3 sequence: CASSQDQLAGVQETQYF. The CDR3 coding sequence is TGTGCCAGCAGCCAAGATCAACTAGCGGGGGTTCAAGAGACCCAGTACTTC.